A single sample gave rise to the 27 T cell receptor beta chains below, sequenced in a study of chemoradiotherapy in HPV16-positive cancers. Produced via immunoSEQ multiplex PCR; TCRdb's table is partial and in-frame only. The table shows 35,000 to 45,000 clones, with about 77% occurring only once. Sequenced here: blood, sampled from a patient who underwent chemoradiotherapy. All receptors come from a human donor with HPV-associated anogenital cancer.

The gene calls are TRBV19 and TRBJ1-5, with TRBD1 matching 7 bases. V was pared by 5 bases and J by 2 bases, with 3 bases of the junction left unmatched. The germline V gene has CDR1 LNHDA and CDR2 SQIVND (reference sequence). This CDR3 region has 14 residues. The CDR3 region is CASSRDRGNQPQHF. In DNA, the CDR3 is TGTGCCAGTAGTCGGGACAGAGGCAATCAGCCCCAGCATTTT.

The chain combines TRBV7-8 with TRBJ1-1; D not certain. CDR1 SGHVS and CDR2 FQNEAQ come from the germline V gene. The V end lost 4 bases, the J end lost 7 bases, and 13 bases lay between the germline ends. This CDR3 has 13 amino acids. Here the CDR3 reads CASSWRGLGEAFF. Written as DNA, the CDR3 is TGTGCCAGCAGCTGGAGAGGGTTGGGTGAAGCTTTCTTT.

This clone was seen a single time. This sequence joins TRBV27 and TRBJ1-1; D remains ambiguous. This CDR3 is 14 amino acids long. V dropped 6 bases and J dropped 0 bases, with 11 bases sitting between them. CDR1 and CDR2 from the germline V gene are MNHEY and SMNVEV (reference sequence). CDR3 residues: CASSSLGLNTEAFF. The CDR3 DNA is TGTGCCAGCAGCTCTCTAGGTTTGAACACTGAAGCTTTCTTT.

The table lists this clone with a count of one. The chain recombines TRBV5-1 with TRBJ2-5; D gene ambiguous. With the DNA end fitting TRBJ2-7 better, the J assignment may be wrong. This CDR3 contains 11 residues. From germline, CDR1 is SGHRS and CDR2 YFSETQ. The CDR3 DNA reads as TGCGCCAGCAGCTGGGGCTACGAGCAGTACTTC. Its translation is CASSWGYEQYF.

The V call is TRBV6-1, the J call TRBJ2-5; D might be TRBD2 (5 bases). V lost 4 bases to trimming and J lost 5 bases, with 11 bases between them. The CDR3 is 13 residues long. CDR1 is MNHNS, CDR2 SASEGT, per germline. CDR3 sequence (DNA): TGTGCCAGCAGTGTAGAAGGACTGGAGACCCAGTACTTC. Encoded protein: CASSVEGLETQYF.

The chain recombines TRBV5-4 with TRBJ2-7, with TRBD2 matching over 7 bases. After removal of 6 bases from V and 3 bases from J, the junction contained 9 bases not matched to a gene. The CDR3 sequence is 14 residues long. Germline loops: CDR1 SGHNT, CDR2 YYREEE (reference sequence). The CDR3 DNA reads as TGTGCCAGCAACCTTAGGGGAGGGCGCTACGAGCAGTACTTC. As protein: CASNLRGGRYEQYF.

This clone showed up just a few times. The genes are TRBV28 and TRBJ1-5, with no clear D. The ends were cut back, 5 bases at V and 2 bases at J, with 22 bases in the middle. The CDR3 consists of 18 residues. CDR1 MDHEN and CDR2 SYDVKM come from the germline V gene. Written as DNA, the CDR3 is TGTGCCAGCAGTCTCCAGACTGACCGCCGAGTTGGCAATCAGCCCCAGCATTTT. Its translation: CASSLQTDRRVGNQPQHF.

This chain connects TRBV7-6 to TRBJ2-3; 8 nucleotides align to TRBD1. The CDR3 sequence is 15 residues long. The germline V gene encodes CDR1 SGHVS and CDR2 FNYEAQ. V was pared by 1 base and J by 0 bases, with 0 bases of the junction left unmatched. CDR3: CASSLGTGSTDTQYF. CDR3 in DNA: TGTGCCAGCAGCTTAGGGACAGGGAGCACAGATACGCAGTATTTT.

This chain connects TRBV15 to TRBJ2-7, with D unclear. The V gene's germline CDR1 is LNHNV and CDR2 YYDKDF (reference sequence). The CDR3 contains 13 residues. Between the trimmed V and J ends, which lost 3 bases and 3 bases, there was a span of 9 bases. Written as DNA, the CDR3 is TGTGCCACCAGCAGGACGGGCCTCTACGAGCAGTACTTC. It specifies CATSRTGLYEQYF.

This clone was seen once. The V gene is TRBV30, the J gene TRBJ1-3; TRBD1 might be the D (6 bases). This CDR3 has 13 residues. The V end lost 1 base, the J end lost 4 bases, and 8 bases lay between the germline ends. Germline V gene lookup returns CDR1 GTSNPN and CDR2 SVGIG (reference sequence). The CDR3 loop is CAWSGTEGNTIYF. The CDR3 bases are TGTGCCTGGAGTGGGACAGAGGGAAACACCATATATTTT.

The gene calls are TRBV4-3 and TRBJ2-3, with 9 bases lining up with TRBD2. The germline CDR1 and CDR2 sequences are LGHNA and YSLEER. V trimming: 3 bases; J trimming: 4 bases; junction bases outside the gene matches: 8. The CDR3 is 16 amino acids. Here the CDR3 reads CASSHASGGTADTQYF. The CDR3 DNA reads TGCGCCAGCAGCCACGCCAGCGGGGGGACGGCAGATACGCAGTATTTT.

V is TRBV12-5 and J is TRBJ2-5, with 7 bases matching TRBD1. The V gene end was trimmed by 1 base and the J gene end by 1 base; junction bases not matched to a gene: 9. CDR3 size: 17 residues. Looked up from germline, CDR1 is LGHNT and CDR2 is FRNRAP. Written as DNA, the CDR3 is TGTGCTAGTGGTTTGGCCCGGGACAGCCTATCCCAAGAGACCCAGTACTTC. The encoded protein is CASGLARDSLSQETQYF.

The CDR3 is CATNEPGGSRPAFF. CDR3 nucleotides: TGTGCCACCAACGAACCGGGGGGGAGCCGGCCGGCTTTCTTT. This sequence joins TRBV15 and TRBJ1-1, with a weak D call TRBD1 (5 bases). The CDR3 consists of 14 residues. Germline V lookup: CDR1 LNHNV, CDR2 YYDKDF (reference sequence). Trimming left V 7 bases short and J 11 bases short, with 23 bases between.

This chain uses TRBV2 with TRBJ2-4; the D gene is possibly TRBD1 (5 bases). Germline V gene data show CDR1 as SNHLY and CDR2 as FYNNEI. This CDR3 has 13 residues. V was clipped by 4 bases and J by 10 bases, with 14 bases between them. The CDR3 region is CASSVGQGAIQYF. DNA of the CDR3: TGTGCCAGCAGTGTAGGTCAAGGGGCTATTCAGTACTTC.

The V and J genes are TRBV11-2 and TRBJ2-6; 9 positions match TRBD1. Germline CDR1 is SGHAT and CDR2 is FQNNGV. CDR3 length: 17 amino acids. Unmatched junction bases numbered 10, after V lost 7 bases and J lost 3 bases. This chain's CDR3 is CASTPRDRDLGANVLTF. The CDR3, as DNA: TGTGCCAGCACCCCCCGGGACAGGGACCTTGGGGCCAACGTCCTGACTTTC.

CDR3 sequence: CASRPQGGEQFF. CDR3 DNA: TGTGCCAGCAGGCCACAGGGGGGTGAGCAGTTCTTC. J is TRBJ2-1 and V is TRBV7-9; 8 bases agree with TRBD1. This CDR3 has 12 amino acids. Losses at the gene ends were 6 bases for V and 9 bases for J; bases not matched to a gene: 4. Germline values: CDR1 SEHNR, CDR2 FQNEAQ (reference sequence).

There are a few counts of this clone. The same CDR3 is also encoded by other DNA sequences in this sample. This chain links TRBV5-1 with TRBJ1-2; unclear D gene. In germline, CDR1 is SGHRS, CDR2 YFSETQ. Between the trimmed V and J ends, which lost 0 bases and 2 bases, there was a span of 8 bases. The CDR3 contains 14 residues. The CDR3 is CASSLAGGNYGYTF. In DNA, the CDR3 is TGCGCCAGCAGCTTGGCTGGCGGAAACTATGGCTACACCTTC. Filled out from reference TRBV5-1 and TRBJ1-2, the complete variable domain reads KAGVTQTPRYLIKTRGQQVTLSCSPISGHRSVSWYQQTPGQGLQFLFEYFSETQRNKGNFPGRFSGRQFSNSRSEMNVSTLELGDSALYLCASSLAGGNYGYTFGSGTRLTVV.

J is TRBJ2-2 and V is TRBV5-1; perhaps TRBD1 as D (6 bases). CDR3 length equals 16 residues. Germline V gene sequence: CDR1 SGHRS, CDR2 YFSETQ. Trimming pared 2 bases from V and 4 bases from J, leaving 15 bases between. CDR3 protein: CASSFGYDRPTGELFF. The DNA for the CDR3 is TGCGCCAGCAGCTTCGGATATGACAGGCCCACCGGGGAGCTGTTTTTT. The complete variable domain, with remaining parts taken from reference TRBV5-1 and TRBJ2-2, reads KAGVTQTPRYLIKTRGQQVTLSCSPISGHRSVSWYQQTPGQGLQFLFEYFSETQRNKGNFPGRFSGRQFSNSRSEMNVSTLELGDSALYLCASSFGYDRPTGELFFGEGSRLTVL.

The rearrangement links TRBV5-1 to TRBJ1-2, with TRBD1 matching 8 bases. Germline V gives CDR1 SGHRS, CDR2 YFSETQ. The V segment lost 4 bases and the J segment 3 bases; nucleotides outside the gene matches: 11. The CDR3 consists of 16 residues. The CDR3 sequence: CASSHGQGRGDYGYTF. CDR3 nucleotides: TGCGCCAGCAGCCACGGACAGGGTCGGGGTGACTATGGCTACACCTTC.

The genes are TRBV19 and TRBJ1-1; a possible D gene is TRBD1 (6 bases). Deletions cut 1 base from V and 2 bases from J, with 11 bases between. This CDR3 region has 15 residues. The germline CDR1 and CDR2 sequences are LNHDA and SQIVND (reference sequence). The CDR3: CASSIAPGTNTEAFF. As DNA, the CDR3 is TGTGCCAGTAGTATAGCCCCAGGGACAAACACTGAAGCTTTCTTT.

The V call is TRBV14, the J call TRBJ1-3, with 9 positions matching TRBD1. Per germline, CDR1 SGHDN and CDR2 FVKESK. J was trimmed by 4 bases and V by 3 bases; bases with no gene match: 7. The CDR3 is made up of 16 amino acids. In nucleotides, the CDR3 is TGTGCCAGCAGCCAGGGGGACAGGGCTTTCGGAAACACCATATATTTT. Protein: CASSQGDRAFGNTIYF.

The chain joins TRBV7-9 to TRBJ1-2, with 7 bases identical to TRBD1. CDR1 and CDR2 from the germline V gene are SEHNR and FQNEAQ (reference sequence). Unmatched junction bases numbered 2, after V lost 6 bases and J lost 4 bases. There are 12 residues in the CDR3. CDR3 nucleotides: TGTGCCAGCAGGCGGGACAGCTATGGCTACACCTTC. It encodes CASRRDSYGYTF.

In its sample, this clone was seen once. The J gene is TRBJ1-2, the V gene TRBV6-1; 9 nucleotides line up with TRBD1. The length of the CDR3 is 15 residues. Trimming removed 2 bases from V and 2 bases from J; junction bases left unmatched: 3. CDR1 MNHNS and CDR2 SASEGT come from the germline V gene. The CDR3 nucleotides read TGTGCCAGCAGTGAACCCGGGACAGGGAACTATGGCTACACCTTC. Amino acid sequence: CASSEPGTGNYGYTF.

V usage is TRBV9 and J usage is TRBJ1-1; a possible D gene is TRBD1 (5 bases). The germline V and J ends were trimmed by 7 bases and 1 base, with 17 bases remaining between them. The CDR3 spans 15 residues. Germline CDR1 and CDR2: SGDLS and YYNGEE. The CDR3 coding sequence is TGTGCCAGCGCCCGTCTCAGGGTCTCGAACACTGAAGCTTTCTTT. Translating it yields CASARLRVSNTEAFF.

The sample holds a few counts of this clone. The chain uses TRBV11-2 and TRBJ2-7; no reliable D call. In germline, CDR1 is SGHAT, CDR2 FQNNGV. V lost 1 base, J lost 2 bases, and 3 bases lay in between. This CDR3 comprises 12 residues. The CDR3 region has the DNA TGTGCCAGCAGCTTAGGGACCTACGAGCAGTACTTC. Translating it yields CASSLGTYEQYF.

The genes are TRBV23-1 and TRBJ1-5; 8 bases are shared with TRBD1. TRBV23-1 is annotated as an ORF whose role is uncertain. V trimming: 4 bases; J trimming: 6 bases; junction bases outside the gene matches: 17. The CDR3 has 18 residues. CDR3 loop: CASSLFKSTGEHCQPQHF. CDR3 nucleotide sequence: TGCGCCAGCAGTCTTTTTAAATCGACAGGGGAGCACTGTCAGCCCCAGCATTTT.

The chain recombines TRBV6-4 with TRBJ1-6; D gene unclear. The CDR3 contains 13 residues. Deletions cut 2 bases from V and 9 bases from J, with 8 bases between. CDR1 is MRHNA, CDR2 SNTAGT, per germline. The CDR3 protein is CASSDRLGSPLHF. The CDR3 nucleotides read TGTGCCAGCAGTGACAGGCTAGGTTCACCCCTCCACTTT.